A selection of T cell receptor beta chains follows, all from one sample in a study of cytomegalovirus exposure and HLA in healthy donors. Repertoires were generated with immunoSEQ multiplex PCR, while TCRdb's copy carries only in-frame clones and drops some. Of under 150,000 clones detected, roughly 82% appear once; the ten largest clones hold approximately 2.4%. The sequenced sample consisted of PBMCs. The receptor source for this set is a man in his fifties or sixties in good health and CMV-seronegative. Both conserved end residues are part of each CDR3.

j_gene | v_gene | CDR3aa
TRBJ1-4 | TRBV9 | CASSPRTGRNEKLFF
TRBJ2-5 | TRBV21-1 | CASSKAGYLETQYF
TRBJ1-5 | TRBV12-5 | CASGKAAGGNQPQHF
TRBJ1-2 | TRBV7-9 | CASSLEGAGSGGYTF
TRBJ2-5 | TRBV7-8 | CASSFDRVQETQYF
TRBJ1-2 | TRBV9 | CASSASPSSSGLYGYTF
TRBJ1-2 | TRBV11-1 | CASSLDGQYGYTF
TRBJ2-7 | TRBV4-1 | CASSQGIAGGPFVYEQYF
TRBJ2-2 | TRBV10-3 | CAISDPGDSGELFF
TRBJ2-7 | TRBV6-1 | CASSEPSSYEQYF